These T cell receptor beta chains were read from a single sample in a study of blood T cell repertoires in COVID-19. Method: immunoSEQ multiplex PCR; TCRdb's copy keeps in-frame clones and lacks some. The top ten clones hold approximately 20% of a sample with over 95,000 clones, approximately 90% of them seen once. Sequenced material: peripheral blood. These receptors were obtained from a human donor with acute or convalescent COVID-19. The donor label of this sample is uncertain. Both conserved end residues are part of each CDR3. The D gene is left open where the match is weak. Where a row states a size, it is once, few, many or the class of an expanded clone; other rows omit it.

TGTGCCAGCACTCAGGGTTTGGGCGAGTATGAAAAACTGTTTTTT	CASTQGLGEYEKLFF	TRBV2	TRBJ1-4	.	many
TGTGCCAGCAGGACTGGTTCAGCCCTCCACTTT	CASRTGSALHF	TRBV6-5	TRBJ1-6	.	.
TGCAGCGTTGAAGTTCCGGGGTCCTACGAGCAGTACTTC	CSVEVPGSYEQYF	TRBV29-1	TRBJ2-7	.	once
TGTGCCAGCAGCCCAGGGGGCCTGGGGGCCAACGTCCTGACTTTC	CASSPGGLGANVLTF	TRBV7-2	TRBJ2-6	TRBD1	.
TGTGCCAGCCATAGCCGGGACAGGGTGCACAATGAGCAGTTCTTC	CASHSRDRVHNEQFF	TRBV7-7	TRBJ2-1	TRBD1	.
TGCGCCAGCACCCCCTCGGCGGTGAACACTGAAGCTTTCTTT	CASTPSAVNTEAFF	TRBV5-1	TRBJ1-1	.	.
TGTGCCAGCAGTCTTGGGGGGGCTAGCGGAACCTACAATGAGCAGTTCTTC	CASSLGGASGTYNEQFF	TRBV3-1/TRBV3-2	TRBJ2-1	.	once
TGTGCCAGCAGGTCCCCAGGGTACGAGCAGTACTTC	CASRSPGYEQYF	TRBV28	TRBJ2-7	.	.
TGTGCCAGCAGCGTAGCTACCCTAGCGGGGGGCACCGGGGAGCTGTTTTTT	CASSVATLAGGTGELFF	TRBV9	TRBJ2-2	TRBD2	.
TGTGCCAGCAGTAGTCGCCGTATTCCCCTATATAGCAATCAGCCCCAGCATTTT	CASSSRRIPLYSNQPQHF	TRBV5-8	TRBJ1-5	.	.
TGTGCCAGTAGTATAGAAGGAGCCCGCTCAGGGTACACCTTC	CASSIEGARSGYTF	TRBV19	TRBJ1-2	.	few
TGCGCCAGCAGCACTGAGCCCGGGACAGGGAACACTGAAGCTTTCTTT	CASSTEPGTGNTEAFF	TRBV5-1	TRBJ1-1	TRBD1	.